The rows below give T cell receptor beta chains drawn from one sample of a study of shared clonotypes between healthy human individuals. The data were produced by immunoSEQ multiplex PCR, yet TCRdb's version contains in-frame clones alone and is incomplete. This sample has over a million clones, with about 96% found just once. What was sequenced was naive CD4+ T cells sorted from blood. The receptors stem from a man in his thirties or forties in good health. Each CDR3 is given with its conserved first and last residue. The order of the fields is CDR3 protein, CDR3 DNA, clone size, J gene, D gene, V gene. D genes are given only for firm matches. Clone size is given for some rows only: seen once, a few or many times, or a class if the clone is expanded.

CDR3aa: CASSLLAGVQFF
CDR3nt: TGTGCCAGCAGCTTACTAGCGGGAGTTCAGTTCTTC
abundance: .
j_gene: TRBJ2-1
d_gene: TRBD2
v_gene: TRBV28

CDR3aa: CASSSGLAGFTDTQYF
CDR3nt: TGTGCCAGTAGTTCGGGACTAGCGGGGTTCACAGATACGCAGTATTTT
abundance: .
j_gene: TRBJ2-3
d_gene: TRBD2
v_gene: TRBV19

CDR3aa: CASSYSETNYGYTF
CDR3nt: TGTGCCAGCAGTTACTCGGAGACTAACTATGGCTACACCTTC
abundance: .
j_gene: TRBJ1-2
d_gene: .
v_gene: TRBV6-5

CDR3aa: CASSQGGTYLTDTQYF
CDR3nt: TGTGCCAGCAGCCAAGGCGGGACCTACCTCACAGATACGCAGTATTTT
abundance: .
j_gene: TRBJ2-3
d_gene: .
v_gene: TRBV4-2

CDR3aa: CASSHQGSYEQYF
CDR3nt: TGCGCCAGCAGTCATCAGGGTTCCTACGAGCAGTACTTC
abundance: .
j_gene: TRBJ2-7
d_gene: .
v_gene: TRBV10-1

CDR3aa: CASSKPGRRRDNEQFF
CDR3nt: TGTGCCAGCAGTAAACCGGGCAGAAGAAGGGACAATGAGCAGTTCTTC
abundance: .
j_gene: TRBJ2-1
d_gene: .
v_gene: TRBV5-4

CDR3aa: CASSLGLSVFNEQFF
CDR3nt: TGTGCCAGCAGTTTAGGCCTATCGGTTTTCAATGAGCAGTTCTTC
abundance: .
j_gene: TRBJ2-1
d_gene: .
v_gene: TRBV28

CDR3aa: CASSLTWVPLYEQYF
CDR3nt: TGTGCCAGCAGCTTAACCTGGGTTCCCCTTTACGAGCAGTACTTC
abundance: once
j_gene: TRBJ2-7
d_gene: .
v_gene: TRBV7-3

CDR3aa: CAISELDTRGEQYF
CDR3nt: TGTGCCATCAGTGAGTTGGACACGCGAGGCGAGCAGTACTTC
abundance: .
j_gene: TRBJ2-7
d_gene: .
v_gene: TRBV10-3

CDR3aa: CASSLAGEVSTEAFF
CDR3nt: TGCGCCAGCAGCTTGGCCGGCGAAGTGAGCACTGAAGCTTTCTTT
abundance: once
j_gene: TRBJ1-1
d_gene: .
v_gene: TRBV5-1

CDR3aa: CASSEGRATEAFF
CDR3nt: TGTGCCAGCAGTGAAGGCAGGGCCACTGAAGCTTTCTTT
abundance: .
j_gene: TRBJ1-1
d_gene: .
v_gene: TRBV6-1

CDR3aa: CASSLTGSGYNEQFF
CDR3nt: TGTGCCAGCAGCTTAACGGGTAGCGGATACAATGAGCAGTTCTTC
abundance: .
j_gene: TRBJ2-1
d_gene: .
v_gene: TRBV7-3

CDR3aa: CASSLTSGSGETQYF
CDR3nt: TGTGCCAGCAGCTTAACTAGCGGGAGTGGTGAGACCCAGTACTTC
abundance: .
j_gene: TRBJ2-5
d_gene: TRBD2
v_gene: TRBV7-3

CDR3aa: CASSLARGGGYSRTDTQYF
CDR3nt: TGTGCCAGCAGCTTAGCGAGAGGGGGCGGGTACAGCCGCACAGATACGCAGTATTTT
abundance: .
j_gene: TRBJ2-3
d_gene: TRBD1
v_gene: TRBV7-2

CDR3aa: CSVGTNGGEAFF
CDR3nt: TGCAGCGTCGGGACAAACGGGGGAGAAGCTTTCTTT
abundance: .
j_gene: TRBJ1-1
d_gene: .
v_gene: TRBV29-1

CDR3aa: CASSLGGRDTDTQYF
CDR3nt: TGTGCCAGCAGCTTAGGCGGGAGGGACACAGATACGCAGTATTTT
abundance: .
j_gene: TRBJ2-3
d_gene: TRBD2
v_gene: TRBV11-3

CDR3aa: CASRRQGTTYYEQYF
CDR3nt: TGTGCCAGTAGGAGACAGGGGACGACGTATTACGAGCAGTACTTC
abundance: .
j_gene: TRBJ2-7
d_gene: TRBD1
v_gene: TRBV19

CDR3aa: CASSYSGRADEQFF
CDR3nt: TGTGCCAGCAGTTACTCCGGGAGGGCCGATGAGCAGTTCTTC
abundance: .
j_gene: TRBJ2-1
d_gene: TRBD2
v_gene: TRBV6-5

CDR3aa: CASSLGSVAREQETQYF
CDR3nt: TGCGCCAGCAGCTTGGGCTCAGTAGCGAGGGAACAAGAGACCCAGTACTTC
abundance: .
j_gene: TRBJ2-5
d_gene: .
v_gene: TRBV5-1

CDR3aa: CSVDEMNRLNTEAFF
CDR3nt: TGCAGCGTTGATGAGATGAACAGATTGAACACTGAAGCTTTCTTT
abundance: once
j_gene: TRBJ1-1
d_gene: .
v_gene: TRBV29-1

CDR3aa: CASSPLAGAYNEQFF
CDR3nt: TGTGCCAGCAGCCCTCTAGCGGGAGCCTACAATGAGCAGTTCTTC
abundance: .
j_gene: TRBJ2-1
d_gene: TRBD2
v_gene: TRBV9

CDR3aa: CAISGVFVENTEAFF
CDR3nt: TGTGCCATCAGTGGCGTCTTTGTAGAGAACACTGAAGCTTTCTTT
abundance: once
j_gene: TRBJ1-1
d_gene: .
v_gene: TRBV10-3

CDR3aa: CASTMGQSSYEQYF
CDR3nt: TGCGCCAGCACCATGGGGCAGAGCTCCTACGAGCAGTACTTC
abundance: .
j_gene: TRBJ2-7
d_gene: .
v_gene: TRBV5-1

CDR3aa: CASSPPGANTGELFF
CDR3nt: TGTGCCAGCAGCCCCCCGGGGGCGAACACCGGGGAGCTGTTTTTT
abundance: .
j_gene: TRBJ2-2
d_gene: .
v_gene: TRBV5-4

CDR3aa: CASKGTSGTGEQFF
CDR3nt: TGTGCCAGCAAGGGGACTAGCGGGACAGGTGAGCAGTTCTTC
abundance: once
j_gene: TRBJ2-1
d_gene: TRBD2
v_gene: TRBV6-4

CDR3aa: CASSQDFSGSGSPKNIQYF
CDR3nt: TGTGCCAGCAGCCAAGATTTTTCGGGTAGCGGGAGCCCCAAAAACATTCAGTACTTC
abundance: .
j_gene: TRBJ2-4
d_gene: TRBD2
v_gene: TRBV4-2

CDR3aa: CASSLHTGDYDEQYF
CDR3nt: TGTGCCAGCTCACTTCACACAGGGGACTACGACGAGCAGTACTTC
abundance: .
j_gene: TRBJ2-7
d_gene: .
v_gene: TRBV18

CDR3aa: CAWSVQVGLSQPQHF
CDR3nt: TGTGCCTGGAGTGTACAAGTAGGGCTCTCTCAGCCCCAGCATTTT
abundance: once
j_gene: TRBJ1-5
d_gene: .
v_gene: TRBV30

CDR3aa: CASSLEEGPAFF
CDR3nt: TGTGCCAGCAGCTTAGAAGAGGGGCCGGCTTTCTTT
abundance: .
j_gene: TRBJ1-1
d_gene: .
v_gene: TRBV11-3

CDR3aa: CASSSWTGGEYEQYF
CDR3nt: TGTGCCAGCAGTTCATGGACAGGGGGCGAGTACGAGCAGTACTTC
abundance: .
j_gene: TRBJ2-7
d_gene: TRBD1
v_gene: TRBV27

CDR3aa: CASSPTGLAGGKQFF
CDR3nt: TGTGCCAGCAGTCCGACGGGACTAGCGGGAGGGAAGCAGTTCTTC
abundance: once
j_gene: TRBJ2-1
d_gene: TRBD2
v_gene: TRBV28

CDR3aa: CASSLAPSGQETQYF
CDR3nt: TGCGCCAGCAGCTTGGCTCCTAGCGGGCAAGAGACCCAGTACTTC
abundance: .
j_gene: TRBJ2-5
d_gene: TRBD2
v_gene: TRBV5-1

CDR3aa: CASSQGLAGINEQFF
CDR3nt: TGTGCCAGCAGCCAGGGACTAGCGGGAATCAATGAGCAGTTCTTC
abundance: .
j_gene: TRBJ2-1
d_gene: TRBD2
v_gene: TRBV7-8

CDR3aa: CASSLDGGVNTEAFF
CDR3nt: TGCGCCAGCAGCTTGGACGGAGGGGTGAACACTGAAGCTTTCTTT
abundance: .
j_gene: TRBJ1-1
d_gene: .
v_gene: TRBV5-1

CDR3aa: CASSLGTFEKLFF
CDR3nt: TGTGCCAGCAGCTTAGGGACATTCGAAAAACTGTTTTTT
abundance: once
j_gene: TRBJ1-4
d_gene: .
v_gene: TRBV13

CDR3aa: CASPTVPGGAAYNEQFF
CDR3nt: TGTGCCAGTCCGACAGTTCCAGGGGGAGCCGCCTACAATGAGCAGTTCTTC
abundance: .
j_gene: TRBJ2-1
d_gene: .
v_gene: TRBV21-1

CDR3aa: CASSRSAGLSYEQYF
CDR3nt: TGCGCCAGCAGCCGGTCGGCAGGGCTCTCCTACGAGCAGTACTTC
abundance: once
j_gene: TRBJ2-7
d_gene: .
v_gene: TRBV4-1

CDR3aa: CASSKAGGRDEQFF
CDR3nt: TGTGCCAGCAGTAAAGCGGGAGGGCGGGATGAGCAGTTCTTC
abundance: once
j_gene: TRBJ2-1
d_gene: TRBD2
v_gene: TRBV6-5

CDR3aa: CASSEAGGVDTGELFF
CDR3nt: TGCGCCAGCAGTGAGGCAGGGGGAGTCGACACCGGGGAGCTGTTTTTT
abundance: .
j_gene: TRBJ2-2
d_gene: TRBD1
v_gene: TRBV10-2

CDR3aa: CASSHTGGYEQYF
CDR3nt: TGTGCCAGCAGCCATACAGGGGGTTACGAGCAGTACTTC
abundance: .
j_gene: TRBJ2-7
d_gene: TRBD1
v_gene: TRBV6-5

CDR3aa: CASSNRALSGNTIYF
CDR3nt: TGTGCCAGCAGTAACAGGGCCCTCTCTGGAAACACCATATATTTT
abundance: .
j_gene: TRBJ1-3
d_gene: .
v_gene: TRBV28

CDR3aa: CASSQDHRVYEQYF
CDR3nt: TGCGCCAGCAGCCAAGATCACAGGGTCTACGAGCAGTACTTC
abundance: .
j_gene: TRBJ2-7
d_gene: .
v_gene: TRBV4-3

CDR3aa: CASSFGQQENTF
CDR3nt: TGTGCCAGCAGCTTCGGACAGCAGGAAAACACCTTC
abundance: .
j_gene: TRBJ1-2
d_gene: .
v_gene: TRBV7-9

CDR3aa: CASSLRWGADDLDTQETQYF
CDR3nt: TGCGCCAGCAGCTTGCGATGGGGGGCGGACGACCTAGACACCCAAGAGACCCAGTACTTC
abundance: .
j_gene: TRBJ2-5
d_gene: .
v_gene: TRBV5-1

CDR3aa: CASGRNTGELFF
CDR3nt: TGTGCCAGCGGTCGTAACACCGGGGAGCTGTTTTTT
abundance: .
j_gene: TRBJ2-2
d_gene: .
v_gene: TRBV6-1

CDR3aa: CASSRLRGMYTEAFF
CDR3nt: TGTGCCAGCAGCAGGTTGAGGGGGATGTACACTGAAGCTTTCTTT
abundance: .
j_gene: TRBJ1-1
d_gene: .
v_gene: TRBV11-2

CDR3aa: CASSLEAGGQFF
CDR3nt: TGCGCCAGCAGCTTGGAGGCAGGGGGGCAGTTCTTC
abundance: .
j_gene: TRBJ2-1
d_gene: TRBD1
v_gene: TRBV5-1

CDR3aa: CASSNRGLWGTDTQYF
CDR3nt: TGCGCCAGCAGCAACAGGGGGCTTTGGGGCACAGATACGCAGTATTTT
abundance: .
j_gene: TRBJ2-3
d_gene: TRBD1
v_gene: TRBV5-1

CDR3aa: CASSKDGRVTSGANVLTF
CDR3nt: TGTGCCAGTAGTAAGGACGGCAGGGTTACGTCTGGGGCCAACGTCCTGACTTTC
abundance: .
j_gene: TRBJ2-6
d_gene: .
v_gene: TRBV19

CDR3aa: CASSEFENWNYNEQFF
CDR3nt: TGTGCCAGCAGTGAGTTTGAAAACTGGAACTACAATGAGCAGTTCTTC
abundance: .
j_gene: TRBJ2-1
d_gene: .
v_gene: TRBV2

CDR3aa: CASRGGQGATSGNTIYF
CDR3nt: TGTGCCAGCAGAGGAGGACAGGGGGCGACCTCTGGAAACACCATATATTTT
abundance: .
j_gene: TRBJ1-3
d_gene: TRBD1
v_gene: TRBV7-6

CDR3aa: CASSLRPGGNTGELFF
CDR3nt: TGTGCCAGCAGCTTGCGGCCGGGGGGGAACACCGGGGAGCTGTTTTTT
abundance: .
j_gene: TRBJ2-2
d_gene: TRBD2
v_gene: TRBV5-4

CDR3aa: CASSLEGLSTEAFF
CDR3nt: TGCGCCAGCAGCTTGGAGGGGCTGAGCACTGAAGCTTTCTTT
abundance: .
j_gene: TRBJ1-1
d_gene: .
v_gene: TRBV5-1

CDR3aa: CASSLIGAGYTF
CDR3nt: TGTGCCAGCAGCTTAATAGGGGCTGGCTACACCTTC
abundance: .
j_gene: TRBJ1-2
d_gene: .
v_gene: TRBV7-2

CDR3aa: CASSERGFGSEQYF
CDR3nt: TGCGCCAGCAGTGAAAGAGGTTTTGGTTCCGAGCAGTACTTC
abundance: few
j_gene: TRBJ2-7
d_gene: .
v_gene: TRBV10-1

CDR3aa: CASTRGDHTEAFF
CDR3nt: TGTGCCAGCACCCGGGGGGACCACACTGAAGCTTTCTTT
abundance: .
j_gene: TRBJ1-1
d_gene: .
v_gene: TRBV28